This TCR beta chain was sequenced during a study of cytomegalovirus exposure and HLA in healthy donors. Comments on this clone: Its antigen is still unknown. At one of its ends the junction is not consistent with the germline gene, which may arise from a read error.

PCR involved 60 Vbeta and 13 Jbeta primers. Only in-frame clones appear in the TCRdb table, and some are missing; sequencing was by immunoSEQ multiplex PCR. There are 150,000 to 200,000 clones in the sample; approximately 78% occur only once, and under 4% lies in the top ten. Study-level points and caveats: Cytomegalovirus association was assigned to approximately 180 TCR beta chains.

Germline V gives CDR1 SEHNR, CDR2 FQNEAQ (reference sequence). The CDR3 spans 16 residues. The clonotype was recovered from a middle-aged woman in good health and CMV-seronegative. Source material: PBMCs. The J gene is TRBJ2-5, the V gene TRBV7-9, with TRBD2 matching 8 bases. CDR3 region: CSSSLVTGLAPETQYF. The CDR3 region has the DNA TGTTCCAGCAGCTTAGTCACAGGACTAGCCCCAGAGACCCAGTACTTC.